This T cell receptor beta chain was retrieved from a study of lymphopenia after photon versus proton radiotherapy. Produced via immunoSEQ multiplex PCR; TCRdb's table is partial and in-frame only. The sample has 7,000 to 8,500 clones, just under 95% seen once. The CDR3 runs 16 residues. CDR1 SGHNT and CDR2 YYREEE come from the germline V gene (reference sequence). V shed 6 bases and J 11 bases; nucleotides not matched to a gene: 16. This clone has just a few counts. What it binds is unknown. Study-level findings and limits: Better survival with proton therapy was suggested as possible, not demonstrated. After the lymphocyte nadir, photon-treated repertoires showed oligoclonal expansion, especially of CD8+ Temra cells. In patients who died, overall survival fell as post-nadir TCR diversity dropped more. Proton therapy kept repertoires fairly stable, unlike photons, which gained effector/memory cells.

The sequence was obtained from a woman aged 45-59 years with cholangiocarcinoma. The J gene is TRBJ2-3, the V gene TRBV5-4, with 12 bases matching TRBD2. The specimen comprised peripheral blood, sampled from a patient treated with photon-based radiotherapy. The DNA of the CDR3 is TGTGCCAGCACCCCCCCTGCTAGCGGGGGGGCTCTGCTGCAGTATTTT. Residues: CASTPPASGGALLQYF.